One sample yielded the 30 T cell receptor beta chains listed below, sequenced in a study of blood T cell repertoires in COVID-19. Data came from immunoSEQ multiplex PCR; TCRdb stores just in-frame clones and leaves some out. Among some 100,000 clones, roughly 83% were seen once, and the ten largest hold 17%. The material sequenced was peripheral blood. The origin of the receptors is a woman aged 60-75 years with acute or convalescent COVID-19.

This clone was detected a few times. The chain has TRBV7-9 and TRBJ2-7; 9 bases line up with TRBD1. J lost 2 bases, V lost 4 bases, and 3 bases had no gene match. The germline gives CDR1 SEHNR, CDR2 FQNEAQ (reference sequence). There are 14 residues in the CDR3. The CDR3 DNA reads TGTGCCAGCAGCTGGGACAGGGAAACCTACGAGCAGTACTTC. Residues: CASSWDRETYEQYF.

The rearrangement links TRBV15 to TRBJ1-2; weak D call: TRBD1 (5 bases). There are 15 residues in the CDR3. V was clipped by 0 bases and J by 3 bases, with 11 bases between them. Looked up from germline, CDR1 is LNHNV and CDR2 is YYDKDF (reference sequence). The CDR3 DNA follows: TGTGCCACCAGCAGAGACCCCCGGGGGGACTATGGCTACACCTTC. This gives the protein CATSRDPRGDYGYTF. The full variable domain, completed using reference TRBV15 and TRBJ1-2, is DAMVIQNPRYQVTQFGKPVTLSCSQTLNHNVMYWYQQKSSQAPKLLFHYYDKDFNNEADTPDNFQSRRPNTSFCFLDIRSPGLGDTAMYLCATSRDPRGDYGYTFGSGTRLTVV.

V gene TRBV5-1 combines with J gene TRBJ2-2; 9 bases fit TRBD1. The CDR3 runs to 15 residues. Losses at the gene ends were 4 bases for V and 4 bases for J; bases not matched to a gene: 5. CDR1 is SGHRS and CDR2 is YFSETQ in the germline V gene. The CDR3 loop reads CASSQQGASTGELFF. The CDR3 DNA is TGCGCCAGCAGCCAACAGGGGGCGAGCACCGGGGAGCTGTTTTTT.

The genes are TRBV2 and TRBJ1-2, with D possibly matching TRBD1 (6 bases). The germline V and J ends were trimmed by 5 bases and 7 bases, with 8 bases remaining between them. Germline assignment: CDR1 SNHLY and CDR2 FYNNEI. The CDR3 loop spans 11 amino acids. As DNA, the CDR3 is TGTGCCAGCAGTCCACAGGGTGGCTACACCTTC. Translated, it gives CASSPQGGYTF.

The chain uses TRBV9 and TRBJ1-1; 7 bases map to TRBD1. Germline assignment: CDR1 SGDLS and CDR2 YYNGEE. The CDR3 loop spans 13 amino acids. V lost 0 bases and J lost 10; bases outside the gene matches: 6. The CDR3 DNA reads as TGTGCCAGCAGCGTAGCTGGACAGGAGGCAGCTTTCTTT. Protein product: CASSVAGQEAAFF.

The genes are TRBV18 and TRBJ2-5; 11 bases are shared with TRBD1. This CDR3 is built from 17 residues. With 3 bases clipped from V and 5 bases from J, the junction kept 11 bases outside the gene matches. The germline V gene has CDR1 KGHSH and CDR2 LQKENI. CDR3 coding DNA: TGTGCCAGCTCACCGAACCCGGACAGGGGGCGCATGGAGACCCAGTACTTC. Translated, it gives CASSPNPDRGRMETQYF.

CDR3 loop: CASSFPGGNTIYF. In nucleotides, the CDR3 is TGCGCCAGCAGCTTCCCCGGGGGAAACACCATATATTTT. The chain employs TRBV5-1 and TRBJ1-3, with no clear D. Deletions cut 2 bases from V and 4 bases from J, with 7 bases between. This CDR3 has 13 residues. Germline-derived CDR1 and CDR2 are SGHRS and YFSETQ.

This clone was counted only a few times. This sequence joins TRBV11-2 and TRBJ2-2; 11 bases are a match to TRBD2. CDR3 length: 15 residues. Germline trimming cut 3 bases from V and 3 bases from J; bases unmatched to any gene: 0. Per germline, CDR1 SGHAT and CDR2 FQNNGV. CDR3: CASSFSGGDTGELFF. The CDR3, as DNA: TGTGCCAGCAGCTTTAGCGGGGGGGACACCGGGGAGCTGTTTTTT.

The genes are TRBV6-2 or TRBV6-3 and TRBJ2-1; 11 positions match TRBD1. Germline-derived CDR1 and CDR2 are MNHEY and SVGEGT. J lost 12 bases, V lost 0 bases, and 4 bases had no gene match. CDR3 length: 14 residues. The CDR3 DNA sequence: TGTGCCAGCAGTTACTCGGGACAGGGGGATGGGCAGTTCTTC. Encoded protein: CASSYSGQGDGQFF.

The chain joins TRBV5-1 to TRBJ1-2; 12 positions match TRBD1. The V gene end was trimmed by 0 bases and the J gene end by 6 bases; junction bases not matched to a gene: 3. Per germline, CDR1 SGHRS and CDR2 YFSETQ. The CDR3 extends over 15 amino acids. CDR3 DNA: TGCGCCAGCAGCTTGGCCGGGACAGGGGGCAATGGCTACACCTTC. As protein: CASSLAGTGGNGYTF.

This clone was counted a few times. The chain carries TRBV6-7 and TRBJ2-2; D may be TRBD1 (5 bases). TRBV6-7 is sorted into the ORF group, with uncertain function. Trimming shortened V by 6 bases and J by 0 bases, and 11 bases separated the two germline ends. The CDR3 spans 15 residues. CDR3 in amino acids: CASRDLQANTGELFF. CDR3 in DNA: TGTGCCAGCAGAGACCTACAGGCGAACACCGGGGAGCTGTTTTTT.

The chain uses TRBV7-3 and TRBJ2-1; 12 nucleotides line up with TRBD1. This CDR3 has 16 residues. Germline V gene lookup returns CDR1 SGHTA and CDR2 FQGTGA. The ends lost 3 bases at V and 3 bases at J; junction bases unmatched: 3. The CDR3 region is CASSLGQGAGYNEQFF. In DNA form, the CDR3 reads TGTGCCAGCAGCTTGGGACAGGGGGCCGGCTACAATGAGCAGTTCTTC.

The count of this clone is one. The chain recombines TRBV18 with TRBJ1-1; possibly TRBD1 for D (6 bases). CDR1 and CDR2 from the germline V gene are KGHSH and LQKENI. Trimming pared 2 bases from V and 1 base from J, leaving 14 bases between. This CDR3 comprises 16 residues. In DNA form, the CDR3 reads TGTGCCAGCTCACCATCGGGGGGCCCAAGGAACACTGAAGCTTTCTTT. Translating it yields CASSPSGGPRNTEAFF.

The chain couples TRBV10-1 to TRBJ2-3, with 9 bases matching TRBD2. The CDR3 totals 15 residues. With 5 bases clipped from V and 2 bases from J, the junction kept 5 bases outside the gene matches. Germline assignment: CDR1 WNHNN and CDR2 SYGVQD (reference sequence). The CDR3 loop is CASSPLAGNTDTQYF. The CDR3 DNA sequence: TGCGCCAGCAGTCCTCTAGCGGGGAACACAGATACGCAGTATTTT.

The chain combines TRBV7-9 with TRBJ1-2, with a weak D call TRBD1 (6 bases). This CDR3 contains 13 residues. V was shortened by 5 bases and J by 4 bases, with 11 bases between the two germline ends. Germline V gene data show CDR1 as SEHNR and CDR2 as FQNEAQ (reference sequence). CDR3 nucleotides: TGTGCCAGCAGCCCTGACAGGCTCTATGGCTACACCTTC. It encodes CASSPDRLYGYTF.

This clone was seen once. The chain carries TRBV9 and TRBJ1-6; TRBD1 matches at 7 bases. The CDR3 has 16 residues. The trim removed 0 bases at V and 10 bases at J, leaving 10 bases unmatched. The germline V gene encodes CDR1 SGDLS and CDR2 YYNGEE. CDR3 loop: CASSVDGGGAGSPLHF. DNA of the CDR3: TGTGCCAGCAGCGTAGACGGAGGGGGCGCAGGATCACCCCTCCACTTT.

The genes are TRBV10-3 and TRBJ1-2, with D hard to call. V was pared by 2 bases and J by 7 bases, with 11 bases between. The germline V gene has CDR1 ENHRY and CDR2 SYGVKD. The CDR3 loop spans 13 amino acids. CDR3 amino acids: CAISEGGDPGYTF. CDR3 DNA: TGTGCCATCAGTGAGGGCGGGGATCCTGGCTACACCTTC.

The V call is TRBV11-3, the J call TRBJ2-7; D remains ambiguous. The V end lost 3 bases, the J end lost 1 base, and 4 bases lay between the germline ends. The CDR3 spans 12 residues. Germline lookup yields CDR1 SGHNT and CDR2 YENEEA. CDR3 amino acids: CASSFMSYEQYF. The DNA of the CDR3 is TGTGCCAGCAGCTTTATGTCCTACGAGCAGTACTTC. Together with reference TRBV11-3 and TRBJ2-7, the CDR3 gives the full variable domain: EAGVVQSPRYKIIEKKQPVAFWCNPISGHNTLYWYLQNLGQGPELLIRYENEEAVDDSQLPKDRFSAERLKGVDSTLKIQPAELGDSAVYLCASSFMSYEQYFGPGTRLTVT.

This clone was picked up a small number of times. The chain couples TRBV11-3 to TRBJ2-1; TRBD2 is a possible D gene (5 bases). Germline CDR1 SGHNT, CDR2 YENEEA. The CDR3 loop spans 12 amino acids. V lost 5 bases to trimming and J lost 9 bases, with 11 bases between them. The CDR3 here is CASSRARGEQFF. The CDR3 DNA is TGTGCCAGCAGCCGCGCCCGGGGTGAGCAGTTCTTC.

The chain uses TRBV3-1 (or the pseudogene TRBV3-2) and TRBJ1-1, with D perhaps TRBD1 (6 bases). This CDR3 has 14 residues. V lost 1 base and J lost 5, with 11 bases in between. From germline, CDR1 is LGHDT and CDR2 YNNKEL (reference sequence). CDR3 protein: CASSQVEGGTEAFF. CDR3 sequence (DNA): TGTGCCAGCAGCCAAGTAGAGGGGGGGACTGAAGCTTTCTTT.

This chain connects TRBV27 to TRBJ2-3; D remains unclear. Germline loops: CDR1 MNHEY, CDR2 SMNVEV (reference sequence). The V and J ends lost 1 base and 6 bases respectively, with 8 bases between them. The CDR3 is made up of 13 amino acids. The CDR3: CASSLYLRDTQYF. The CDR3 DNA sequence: TGTGCCAGCAGTTTATATCTTCGGGATACGCAGTATTTT.

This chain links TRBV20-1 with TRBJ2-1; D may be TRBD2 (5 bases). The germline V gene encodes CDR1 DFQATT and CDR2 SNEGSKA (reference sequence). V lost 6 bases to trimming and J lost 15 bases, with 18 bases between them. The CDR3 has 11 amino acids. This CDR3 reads CSAPLSGSLFF. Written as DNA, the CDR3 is TGCAGTGCCCCCCTTAGTGGGAGTCTGTTCTTC.

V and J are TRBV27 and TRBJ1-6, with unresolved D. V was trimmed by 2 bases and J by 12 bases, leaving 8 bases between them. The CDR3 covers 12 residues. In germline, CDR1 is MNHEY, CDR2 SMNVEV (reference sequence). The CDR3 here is CASSLDGGPLHF. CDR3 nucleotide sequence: TGTGCCAGCAGTTTAGACGGAGGACCCCTCCACTTT.

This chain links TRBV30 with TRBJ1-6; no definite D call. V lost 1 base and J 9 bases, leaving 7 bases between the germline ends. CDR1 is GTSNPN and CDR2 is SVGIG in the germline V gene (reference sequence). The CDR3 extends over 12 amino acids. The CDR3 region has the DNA TGTGCCTGGAGTGCCAGTGTTTCACCCCTCCACTTT. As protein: CAWSASVSPLHF.

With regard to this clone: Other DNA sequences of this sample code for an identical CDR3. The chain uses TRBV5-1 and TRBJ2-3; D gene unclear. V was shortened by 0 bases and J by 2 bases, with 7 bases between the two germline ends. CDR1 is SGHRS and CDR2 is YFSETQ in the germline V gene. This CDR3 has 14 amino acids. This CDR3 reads CASSLGASTDTQYF. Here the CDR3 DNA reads TGCGCCAGCAGCTTGGGGGCTTCCACAGATACGCAGTATTTT.

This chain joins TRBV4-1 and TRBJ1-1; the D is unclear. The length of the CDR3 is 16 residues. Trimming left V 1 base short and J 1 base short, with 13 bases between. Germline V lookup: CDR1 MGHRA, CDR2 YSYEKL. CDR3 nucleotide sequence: TGCGCCAGCAGCCAAGGCAGGTCCCTCGGGAACACTGAAGCTTTCTTT. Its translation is CASSQGRSLGNTEAFF.

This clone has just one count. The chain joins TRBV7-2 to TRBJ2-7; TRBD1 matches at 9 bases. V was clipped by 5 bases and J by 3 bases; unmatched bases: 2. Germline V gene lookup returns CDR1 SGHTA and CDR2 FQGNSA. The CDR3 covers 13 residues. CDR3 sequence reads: CASSTDRGYEQYF. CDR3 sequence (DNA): TGTGCCAGCAGCACGGACAGGGGCTACGAGCAGTACTTC.

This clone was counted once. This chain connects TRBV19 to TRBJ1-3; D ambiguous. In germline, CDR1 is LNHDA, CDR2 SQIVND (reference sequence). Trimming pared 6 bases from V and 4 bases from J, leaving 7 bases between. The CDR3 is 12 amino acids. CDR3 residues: CASSERGNTIYF. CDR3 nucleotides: TGTGCCAGTAGCGAGAGGGGAAACACCATATATTTT.

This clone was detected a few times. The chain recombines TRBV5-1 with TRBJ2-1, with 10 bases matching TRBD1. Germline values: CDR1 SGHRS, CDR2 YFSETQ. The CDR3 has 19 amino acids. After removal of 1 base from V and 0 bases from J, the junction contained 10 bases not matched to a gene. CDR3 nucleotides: TGCGCCAGCAGCTTGTCGAGACAGGGGGCCGTTAGCTCCTACAATGAGCAGTTCTTC. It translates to CASSLSRQGAVSSYNEQFF.

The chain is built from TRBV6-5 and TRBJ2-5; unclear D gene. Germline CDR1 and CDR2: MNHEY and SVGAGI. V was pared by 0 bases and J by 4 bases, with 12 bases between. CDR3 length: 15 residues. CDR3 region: CASSYSFTSGETQYF. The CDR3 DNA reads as TGTGCCAGCAGTTACTCTTTCACCAGTGGAGAGACCCAGTACTTC.